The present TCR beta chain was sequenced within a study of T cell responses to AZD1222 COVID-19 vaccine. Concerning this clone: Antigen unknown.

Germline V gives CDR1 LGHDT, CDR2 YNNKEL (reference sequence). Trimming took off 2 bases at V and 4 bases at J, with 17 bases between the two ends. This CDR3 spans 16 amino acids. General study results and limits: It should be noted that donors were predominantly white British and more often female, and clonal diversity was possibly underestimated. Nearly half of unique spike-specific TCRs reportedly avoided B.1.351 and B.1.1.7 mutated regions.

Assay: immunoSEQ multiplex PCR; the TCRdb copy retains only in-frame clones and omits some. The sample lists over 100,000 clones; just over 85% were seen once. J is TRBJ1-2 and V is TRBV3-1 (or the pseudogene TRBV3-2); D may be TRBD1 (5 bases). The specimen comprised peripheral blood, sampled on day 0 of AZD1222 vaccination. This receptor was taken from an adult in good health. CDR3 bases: TGTGCCAGCAGCCAATGGTTCGATCAGGGAATCTATGGCTACACCTTC. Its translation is CASSQWFDQGIYGYTF.